Listed below are T cell receptor beta chains from one sample, sequenced in a study of human T cells and chemical hapten exposure. From the RACE reads, TCRdb called clonotypes with MiXCR, one entry per CDR3 protein. The table includes 380,000 or so distinct CDR3 sequences, 4.8% detected once. The starting material was whole blood, obtained in connection with sensitization to the hapten diphenylcyclopropenone (DPC). These receptors all come from a woman in her forties or fifties with alopecia areata. Some clones in this sample may be carry-over from other donors' samples. CDR3s include the opening cysteine and the closing phenylalanine or tryptophan. Each record gives: CDR3 protein, CDR3 DNA, D gene, J gene, clone size, V gene. A D gene is named only where the DNA matches it firmly. The size of a clone is reported for some rows only, either as once, few or many, or as a class for expanded clones.

CDR3: CASSLFGPDTGELFF
DNA: TGTGCCAGCAGCTTATTTGGCCCAGACACCGGGGAGCTGTTTTTT
D: -
J: TRBJ2-2
size: many
V: TRBV7-9

CDR3: CAISDTGGGSNEKLFF
DNA: TGTGCCATCAGTGACACAGGGGGCGGATCTAATGAAAAACTGTTTTTT
D: TRBD1
J: TRBJ1-4
size: few
V: TRBV10-3

CDR3: CSAPPSAVREQYF
DNA: TGCAGTGCTCCTCCTAGCGCCGTGAGGGAGCAGTACTTC
D: -
J: TRBJ2-7
size: -
V: TRBV20-1

CDR3: CASSSNDRGDEQFF
DNA: TGTGCCAGCAGTTCTAATGACAGGGGGGATGAGCAGTTCTTC
D: TRBD1
J: TRBJ2-1
size: many
V: TRBV12-3/TRBV12-4

CDR3: CASSKGERGGYTF
DNA: TGTGCCAGCAGTAAGGGAGAGAGAGGTGGCTACACCTTC
D: -
J: TRBJ1-2
size: many
V: TRBV28

CDR3: CASSQLQLTDTQYF
DNA: TGTGCCAGCAGTCAGCTACAGTTGACAGATACGCAGTATTTT
D: -
J: TRBJ2-3
size: many
V: TRBV6-2/TRBV6-3

CDR3: CASSPGLWDTQYF
DNA: TGTGCCAGCAGCCCGGGGCTATGGGATACGCAGTATTTT
D: -
J: TRBJ2-3
size: -
V: TRBV7-9

CDR3: CASRLGPLSTEAFF
DNA: TGTGCCAGCAGGCTCGGGCCCCTGAGCACTGAAGCTTTCTTT
D: -
J: TRBJ1-1
size: many
V: TRBV12-3/TRBV12-4

CDR3: CASSLPEGLAKNIQYF
DNA: TGTGCCAGCAGCCTGCCGGAGGGGTTAGCCAAAAACATTCAGTACTTC
D: -
J: TRBJ2-4
size: few
V: TRBV7-9

CDR3: CSVERRQGGSEQYF
DNA: TGCAGCGTTGAACGGAGGCAGGGAGGTAGCGAGCAGTACTTC
D: -
J: TRBJ2-7
size: many
V: TRBV29-1

CDR3: CASTLRTSPYEQYF
DNA: TGTGCCAGCACCCTCCGGACGTCTCCCTACGAGCAGTACTTC
D: -
J: TRBJ2-7
size: many
V: TRBV7-9

CDR3: CASAPTGTDTQYF
DNA: TGCGCCAGCGCTCCCACAGGCACAGATACGCAGTATTTT
D: -
J: TRBJ2-3
size: many
V: TRBV4-1

CDR3: CASSFLVQTPTDTQYF
DNA: TGTGCCAGCAGCTTTTTGGTCCAAACCCCCACAGATACGCAGTATTTT
D: -
J: TRBJ2-3
size: many
V: TRBV5-5

CDR3: CASSLGRREVETQYF
DNA: TGTGCCAGCAGTTTAGGGCGGCGGGAGGTGGAGACCCAGTACTTC
D: TRBD2
J: TRBJ2-5
size: few
V: TRBV27

CDR3: CASSSGTAKAGELFF
DNA: TGTGCCAGCAGTTCCGGGACAGCCAAGGCCGGGGAGCTGTTTTTT
D: TRBD1
J: TRBJ2-2
size: many
V: TRBV5-4

CDR3: CAWRQNSNSPLHF
DNA: TGTGCCTGGCGACAGAACAGCAATTCACCCCTCCACTTT
D: -
J: TRBJ1-6
size: -
V: TRBV30

CDR3: CSANYRVYEQYF
DNA: TGCAGTGCTAATTATAGGGTGTACGAGCAGTACTTC
D: -
J: TRBJ2-7
size: many
V: TRBV20-1

CDR3: CSAEDGGTIQSSYEQYF
DNA: TGCAGTGCAGAAGACGGTGGGACTATCCAAAGCTCCTACGAGCAGTACTTC
D: TRBD2
J: TRBJ2-7
size: few
V: TRBV20-1

CDR3: CASSFGPARETQYF
DNA: TGTGCCAGCAGCTTCGGCCCGGCAAGAGAGACCCAGTACTTC
D: -
J: TRBJ2-5
size: many
V: TRBV11-2

CDR3: CASSLSKRGSTEAFF
DNA: TGTGCCAGCAGTTTATCGAAAAGGGGTTCGACTGAAGCTTTCTTT
D: -
J: TRBJ1-1
size: -
V: TRBV27

CDR3: CASSVGPAGGEETQYF
DNA: TGTGCCAGCAGCGTAGGTCCAGCGGGAGGGGAAGAGACCCAGTACTTC
D: TRBD2
J: TRBJ2-5
size: few
V: TRBV9

CDR3: CSVPGADYGYTF
DNA: TGCAGCGTCCCGGGAGCTGACTATGGCTACACCTTC
D: -
J: TRBJ1-2
size: many
V: TRBV29-1

CDR3: CASSLPGALGANVLTF
DNA: TGTGCCAGCAGCTTGCCAGGGGCGTTAGGGGCCAACGTCCTGACTTTC
D: -
J: TRBJ2-6
size: few
V: TRBV5-4

CDR3: CASSENRDYEQYF
DNA: TGTGCCAGCAGTGAAAACAGGGACTACGAGCAGTACTTC
D: -
J: TRBJ2-7
size: -
V: TRBV2

CDR3: CASGGLRNPDTQYF
DNA: TGTGCCAGCGGGGGACTTAGAAACCCAGATACGCAGTATTTT
D: -
J: TRBJ2-3
size: many
V: TRBV2

CDR3: CASNPGQGSYNEQFF
DNA: TGTGCCAGCAACCCGGGACAGGGCTCCTACAATGAGCAGTTCTTC
D: TRBD1
J: TRBJ2-1
size: -
V: TRBV3-1

CDR3: CASSFVESSMNTEAFF
DNA: TGTGCCAGCAGTTTTGTAGAATCCAGTATGAACACTGAAGCTTTCTTT
D: -
J: TRBJ1-1
size: -
V: TRBV12-3/TRBV12-4

CDR3: CASSYFPAGGTGELFF
DNA: TGTGCCAGCAGTTACTTCCCCGCAGGGGGAACCGGGGAGCTGTTTTTT
D: TRBD1
J: TRBJ2-2
size: many
V: TRBV6-2/TRBV6-3

CDR3: CASSLFWGENTEAFF
DNA: TGTGCCAGCAGTTTATTTTGGGGGGAGAACACTGAAGCTTTCTTT
D: -
J: TRBJ1-1
size: -
V: TRBV12-3/TRBV12-4

CDR3: CASSPGSSSYEQYF
DNA: TGTGCCAGCAGCCCGGGGTCAAGCTCCTACGAGCAGTACTTC
D: -
J: TRBJ2-7
size: many
V: TRBV7-2

CDR3: CATSRAGGVDEQFF
DNA: TGTGCCACCAGCAGAGCGGGGGGGGTGGATGAGCAGTTCTTC
D: TRBD2
J: TRBJ2-1
size: -
V: TRBV15

CDR3: CASSPGTSYTDTQYF
DNA: TGTGCCAGCAGCCCCGGGACTTCCTACACAGATACGCAGTATTTT
D: -
J: TRBJ2-3
size: many
V: TRBV7-8

CDR3: CASSLSLSTGELFF
DNA: TGTGCCAGCAGTTTAAGTCTGTCCACCGGGGAGCTGTTTTTT
D: -
J: TRBJ2-2
size: many
V: TRBV27

CDR3: CASSAPGQGGTEAFF
DNA: TGTGCCAGCAGTGCTCCGGGACAGGGTGGTACTGAAGCTTTCTTT
D: TRBD1
J: TRBJ1-1
size: few
V: TRBV25-1

CDR3: CASSHDRVKSTDTQYF
DNA: TGTGCCAGCAGCCACGACAGGGTCAAAAGCACAGATACGCAGTATTTT
D: TRBD1
J: TRBJ2-3
size: few
V: TRBV7-9

CDR3: CASSERAGMNTEAFF
DNA: TGTGCCAGCAGTGAAAGGGCGGGAATGAACACTGAAGCTTTCTTT
D: -
J: TRBJ1-1
size: many
V: TRBV2

CDR3: CASSYMSPGTSGRANTGELFF
DNA: TGTGCCAGCAGTTACATGTCCCCCGGGACTAGCGGGAGGGCCAACACCGGGGAGCTGTTTTTT
D: TRBD2
J: TRBJ2-2
size: many
V: TRBV6-5

CDR3: CASSWTGADTEAFF
DNA: TGTGCCAGCAGCTGGACCGGAGCGGACACTGAAGCTTTCTTT
D: -
J: TRBJ1-1
size: many
V: TRBV5-8